Each of the 25 T cell receptor beta chains below was sequenced from the same sample in a study of tumor-infiltrating lymphocytes in localized non-small cell lung cancer. Repertoires were generated with immunoSEQ multiplex PCR, while TCRdb's copy carries only in-frame clones and drops some. The sample has 10,000 to 13,000 clones, approximately 83% seen once. Sequencing used uninvolved lung tissue not adjacent to the tumor. The receptors were sampled from a human donor with non-small cell lung cancer.

The chain couples TRBV6-5 to TRBJ1-5; TRBD1 might be the D (5 bases). The germline V gene has CDR1 MNHEY and CDR2 SVGAGI. The CDR3 sequence is 14 residues long. V gave up 2 bases and J gave up 5 bases, with 10 bases separating them. CDR3: CASSYRQGYQPQHF. The CDR3 DNA follows: TGTGCCAGCAGTTACCGGCAGGGATATCAGCCCCAGCATTTT.

This clone was counted between two and nine times. CDR3 bases: TGCGCCAGCAGCCAAGTGGAACAGGGGGGGTTCGAGCAGTACTTC. Translated, it gives CASSQVEQGGFEQYF. The chain recombines TRBV4-1 with TRBJ2-7; possibly TRBD1 for D (8 bases). Germline assignment: CDR1 MGHRA and CDR2 YSYEKL. The CDR3 runs 15 residues. V was cut by 1 base and J by 6 bases, with 16 bases left in between.

The rearrangement links TRBV7-9 to TRBJ1-2; TRBD1 matches 9 bases. Trimming cost V 0 bases and J 8 bases; bases outside gene matches: 7. Germline assignment: CDR1 SEHNR and CDR2 FQNEAQ (reference sequence). This CDR3 region has 15 residues. CDR3 DNA: TGTGCCAGCAGCTTAGCCGCCGGGACAGGGAAGGGCTACACCTTC. Encoded protein: CASSLAAGTGKGYTF.

The chain combines TRBV6-1 with TRBJ2-5; possibly TRBD1 for D (5 bases). The germline CDR1 and CDR2 sequences are MNHNS and SASEGT. V was clipped by 4 bases and J by 2 bases, with 11 bases between them. This CDR3 is 14 amino acids long. The CDR3 bases are TGTGCCAGCAGTGGGGGCAGGGCTCAAGAGACCCAGTACTTC. Its protein is CASSGGRAQETQYF.

The chain couples TRBV30 to TRBJ2-4; D remains unclear. This CDR3 has 14 residues. Trimming left V 1 base short and J 4 bases short, with 11 bases between. Germline V gene sequence: CDR1 GTSNPN, CDR2 SVGIG (reference sequence). The CDR3 nucleotides read TGTGCCTGGAGTGCCCCCGTCGGAAAAAACATTCAGTACTTC. This gives the protein CAWSAPVGKNIQYF.

This CDR3 is CASRHVEKLFF. CDR3 in DNA: TGTGCCAGCAGACATGTTGAAAAACTGTTTTTT. V gene TRBV2 combines with J gene TRBJ1-4; D remains ambiguous. V was cut by 6 bases and J by 7 bases, with 6 bases left in between. Germline V lookup: CDR1 SNHLY, CDR2 FYNNEI. This CDR3 is built from 11 residues. Together with reference TRBV2 and TRBJ1-4, the CDR3 gives the full variable domain: EPEVTQTPSHQVTQMGQEVILRCVPISNHLYFYWYRQILGQKVEFLVSFYNNEISEKSEIFDDQFSVERPDGSNFTLKIRSTKLEDSAMYFCASRHVEKLFFGSGTQLSVL.

By sample fraction, this clone is medium-sized. V is TRBV5-1 and J is TRBJ1-5, with 8 bases matching TRBD1. The germline V gene has CDR1 SGHRS and CDR2 YFSETQ. J was trimmed by 11 bases and V by 4 bases; bases with no gene match: 8. The CDR3 totals 13 residues. The CDR3 DNA reads TGCGCCAGCAGCCTGACAGGGGAGGGGACCCAGCATTTT. Translating it yields CASSLTGEGTQHF.

V usage is TRBV4-1 and J usage is TRBJ2-5; no clear D gene. The CDR3 extends over 13 amino acids. Trimming took off 1 base at V and 1 base at J, with 4 bases between the two ends. The V gene's germline CDR1 is MGHRA and CDR2 YSYEKL. The CDR3 DNA reads as TGCGCCAGCAGCCAAGCTATCCAAGAGACCCAGTACTTC. This sequence encodes CASSQAIQETQYF.

J is TRBJ1-1 and V is TRBV11-3; 8 bases match TRBD1. Germline lookup yields CDR1 SGHNT and CDR2 YENEEA. CDR3 length: 12 residues. The ends lost 5 bases at V and 8 bases at J; junction bases unmatched: 4. For the CDR3, the DNA is TGTGCCAGCAGCCTGACAGGGGACGAAGCTTTCTTT. Residues: CASSLTGDEAFF.

This CDR3 is CSVVSHSGNTIYF. The DNA of the CDR3 is TGCAGCGTTGTCTCACACTCTGGAAACACCATATATTTT. The rearrangement joins TRBV29-1 to TRBJ1-3; the D is unclear. With 4 bases removed from V and 0 bases from J, the gap between germline ends came to 7 bases. The germline gives CDR1 SQVTM, CDR2 ANQGSEA. The CDR3 length is 13 residues.

This chain connects TRBV10-3 to TRBJ1-1; a possible D gene is TRBD1 (5 bases). The CDR3 totals 14 residues. V gave up 6 bases and J gave up 4 bases, with 15 bases separating them. CDR1 ENHRY and CDR2 SYGVKD come from the germline V gene. CDR3 DNA: TGTGCCATCAGCGCGACCGGGGGTCGCACTGAAGCTTTCTTT. This translates into CAISATGGRTEAFF.

Remarks on this clone: This same CDR3 is encoded by further DNA sequences in the sample. The rearrangement uses TRBV18 and TRBJ2-3; TRBD2 aligns across 12 bases. Germline trimming cut 3 bases from V and 5 bases from J; bases unmatched to any gene: 9. The CDR3 has 17 amino acids. Germline values: CDR1 KGHSH, CDR2 LQKENI. The CDR3 is CASSPPASGGAGDTQYF. CDR3 nucleotide sequence: TGTGCCAGCTCACCGCCGGCTAGCGGGGGGGCTGGAGATACGCAGTATTTT.

This clone was counted once. This chain joins TRBV5-1 and TRBJ1-2; 11 bases line up with TRBD1. CDR3 size: 17 residues. CDR1 is SGHRS and CDR2 is YFSETQ in the germline V gene. The V segment lost 3 bases and the J segment 6 bases; nucleotides outside the gene matches: 13. CDR3 nucleotides: TGCGCCAGCAGCTCTTACCGGGACAGGGGGAAAGATGATGGCTACACCTTC. Translated, it gives CASSSYRDRGKDDGYTF.

V usage is TRBV10-3 and J usage is TRBJ1-1; D not resolved. CDR1 and CDR2 from the germline V gene are ENHRY and SYGVKD. This CDR3 is built from 11 residues. The germline V and J ends were trimmed by 6 bases and 2 bases, with 4 bases remaining between them. The CDR3 sequence: CAISSNTEAFF. The CDR3 DNA reads TGTGCCATCAGCTCTAACACTGAAGCTTTCTTT.

This sequence joins TRBV6-5 and TRBJ2-7; 8 nucleotides agree with TRBD1. CDR3 size: 15 residues. Per the germline V gene, CDR1 is MNHEY and CDR2 is SVGAGI. The junction had 8 bases not matched to a gene; V was cut back by 2 bases and J by 5 bases. Here the CDR3 DNA reads TGTGCCAGCAGTTACCCCGGGACAGGTCCCAACGAGCAGTACTTC. It yields the protein CASSYPGTGPNEQYF.

This clone was counted between two and nine times. This chain connects TRBV9 to TRBJ1-1; unclear D gene. Looked up from germline, CDR1 is SGDLS and CDR2 is YYNGEE. The CDR3 contains 14 residues. V gave up 3 bases and J gave up 1 base, with 10 bases separating them. CDR3 loop: CASSGQNTNTEAFF. DNA of the CDR3: TGTGCCAGCAGCGGCCAGAACACGAACACTGAAGCTTTCTTT.

The chain has TRBV7-9 and TRBJ2-3; D is possibly TRBD1 or TRBD2 (5 bases each). Trimming removed 5 bases from V and 4 bases from J, with 10 bases in between. The CDR3 length is 13 residues. The germline gives CDR1 SEHNR, CDR2 FQNEAQ (reference sequence). The CDR3: CASSPKGPDTQYF. Here the CDR3 DNA reads TGTGCCAGCAGCCCGAAGGGACCAGATACGCAGTATTTT. Variable domain in full (rest from reference TRBV7-9 and TRBJ2-3): DTGVSQNPRHKITKRGQNVTFRCDPISEHNRLYWYRQTLGQGPEFLTYFQNEAQLEKSRLLSDRFSAERPKGSFSTLEIQRTEQGDSAMYLCASSPKGPDTQYFGPGTRLTVL.

The chain recombines TRBV19 with TRBJ2-1; D unresolved. The length of the CDR3 is 16 residues. V lost 1 base, J lost 0 bases, and 10 bases lay in between. The V gene's germline CDR1 is LNHDA and CDR2 SQIVND (reference sequence). This CDR3 is CASSIGRQYSYNEQFF. The DNA of the CDR3 is TGTGCCAGTAGTATAGGTCGGCAGTACTCCTACAATGAGCAGTTCTTC.

The gene calls are TRBV2 and TRBJ1-1, with D unresolved. The CDR3 is 14 amino acids. Germline V lookup: CDR1 SNHLY, CDR2 FYNNEI. The V and J ends lost 3 bases and 1 base respectively, with 9 bases between them. The CDR3 DNA reads as TGTGCCAGCAGTGAGGGCAGCAGGAACACTGAAGCTTTCTTT. Amino acid sequence: CASSEGSRNTEAFF.

The CDR3 DNA follows: TGTGCCAGCAGCTTAGGCGGGACAGACTACGAGCAGTACTTC. It is translated as CASSLGGTDYEQYF. The chain combines TRBV11-1 with TRBJ2-7, with D tentatively TRBD1 (7 bases). The CDR3 loop spans 14 amino acids. From germline, CDR1 is SGHAT and CDR2 FQDESV (reference sequence). The V end lost 1 base, the J end lost 3 bases, and 10 bases lay between the germline ends.

The sample holds one count of this clone. V usage is TRBV29-1 and J usage is TRBJ2-7; D is undetermined. V lost 8 bases and J lost 6, with 17 bases in between. This CDR3 has 12 amino acids. Germline V lookup: CDR1 SQVTM, CDR2 ANQGSEA. The DNA of the CDR3 is TGCAGCATCCGGACCGGGCTGGTCGAGCAGTACTTC. This sequence encodes CSIRTGLVEQYF.

The chain uses TRBV7-9 and TRBJ1-6, with D perhaps matching TRBD1 (5 bases). CDR3 length: 14 amino acids. With 3 bases removed from V and 5 bases from J, the gap between germline ends came to 8 bases. Per germline, CDR1 SEHNR and CDR2 FQNEAQ (reference sequence). The CDR3 spells CASSFGQNNSPLHF. The CDR3 DNA reads as TGTGCCAGCAGCTTCGGACAAAATAATTCACCCCTCCACTTT.

The chain employs TRBV29-1 and TRBJ2-7, with 7 bases fitting TRBD1. Per germline, CDR1 SQVTM and CDR2 ANQGSEA. The CDR3 runs 15 residues. Trimming removed 8 bases from V and 0 bases from J; junction bases left unmatched: 13. The DNA of the CDR3 is TGCAGCCCCCCAAGCGAGGGGGCGAGCTCCTACGAGCAGTACTTC. This encodes CSPPSEGASSYEQYF.

The chain joins TRBV25-1 to TRBJ2-6, with TRBD1 as a possible D gene (5 bases). This CDR3 spans 16 amino acids. Looked up from germline, CDR1 is MGHDK and CDR2 is SYGVNS. V was trimmed by 5 bases and J by 0 bases, leaving 11 bases between them. The CDR3 bases are TGTGCCAGCAGTTCTGACAGAACCTCTGGGGCCAACGTCCTGACTTTC. Its protein is CASSSDRTSGANVLTF.

This clone was recorded once. The J gene is TRBJ2-3, the V gene TRBV7-2; D tentatively reads TRBD1 or TRBD2 (5 bases each). Per germline, CDR1 SGHTA and CDR2 FQGNSA. V lost 0 bases to trimming and J lost 4 bases, with 5 bases between them. The CDR3 length is 13 residues. The CDR3 is CASSLAGADTQYF. The DNA of the CDR3 is TGTGCCAGCAGCTTAGCGGGGGCAGATACGCAGTATTTT.